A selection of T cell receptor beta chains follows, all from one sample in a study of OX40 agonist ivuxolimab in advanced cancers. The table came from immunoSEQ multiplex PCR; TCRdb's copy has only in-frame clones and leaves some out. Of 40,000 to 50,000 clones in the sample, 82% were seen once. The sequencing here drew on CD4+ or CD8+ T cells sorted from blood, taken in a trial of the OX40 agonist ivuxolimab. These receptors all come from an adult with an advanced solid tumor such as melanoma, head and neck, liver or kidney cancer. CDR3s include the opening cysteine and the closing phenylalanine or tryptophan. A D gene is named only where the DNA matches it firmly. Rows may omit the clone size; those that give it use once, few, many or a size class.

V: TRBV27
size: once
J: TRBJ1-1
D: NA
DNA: TGTGCCAGCAGTTTCCGTGAAGCGAACACTGAAGCTTTCTTT
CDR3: CASSFREANTEAFF

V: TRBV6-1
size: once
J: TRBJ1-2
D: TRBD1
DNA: TGTGCCAGCAGTGGAGTAGGGGGCTACTATGGCTACACCTTC
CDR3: CASSGVGGYYGYTF

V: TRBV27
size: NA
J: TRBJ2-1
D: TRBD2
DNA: TGTGCCAGCAGTTTCAGCGGGGCTGGGGGTAATGAGCAGTTCTTC
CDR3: CASSFSGAGGNEQFF

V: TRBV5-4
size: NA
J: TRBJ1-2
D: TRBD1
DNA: TGTGCCAGCAGCTTTGACAGGGAACAAGGCTACACCTTC
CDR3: CASSFDREQGYTF

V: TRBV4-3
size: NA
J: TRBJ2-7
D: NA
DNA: TGCGCCAGCAGCTCCCAGGGAACAGGGGAGGGCGAGCAGTACTTC
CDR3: CASSSQGTGEGEQYF

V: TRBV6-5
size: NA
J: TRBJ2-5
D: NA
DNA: TGTGCCAGCAGTTACCTCCCCGGTCTAGAGACCCAGTACTTC
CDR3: CASSYLPGLETQYF

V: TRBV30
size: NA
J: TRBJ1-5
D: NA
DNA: TGTGCCTGGAGCAGGCGGGCTAATCAGCCCCAGCATTTT
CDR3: CAWSRRANQPQHF

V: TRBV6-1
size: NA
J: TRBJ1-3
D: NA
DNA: TGTGCCAGCAGTGAAGTCAGAAACACCATATATTTT
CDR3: CASSEVRNTIYF

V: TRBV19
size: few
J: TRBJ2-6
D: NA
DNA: TGTGCCAGTAGTCTGAGGACGGCGATCTCTGGGGCCAACGTCCTGACTTTC
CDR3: CASSLRTAISGANVLTF

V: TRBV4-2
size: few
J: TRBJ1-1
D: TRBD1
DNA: TGTGCCAGCAGCCAGTTAACCGGGACAGGGAACACTGAAGCTTTCTTT
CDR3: CASSQLTGTGNTEAFF

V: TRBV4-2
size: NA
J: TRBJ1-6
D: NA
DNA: TGTGCCAGCAGCCAAGATTCTGGGGGAAGCTCCTATAATTCACCCCTCCACTTT
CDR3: CASSQDSGGSSYNSPLHF

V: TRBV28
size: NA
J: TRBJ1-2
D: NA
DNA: TGTGCCAGCAGTTTAGGCAGCCCGTCTGGCTACACCTTC
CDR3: CASSLGSPSGYTF